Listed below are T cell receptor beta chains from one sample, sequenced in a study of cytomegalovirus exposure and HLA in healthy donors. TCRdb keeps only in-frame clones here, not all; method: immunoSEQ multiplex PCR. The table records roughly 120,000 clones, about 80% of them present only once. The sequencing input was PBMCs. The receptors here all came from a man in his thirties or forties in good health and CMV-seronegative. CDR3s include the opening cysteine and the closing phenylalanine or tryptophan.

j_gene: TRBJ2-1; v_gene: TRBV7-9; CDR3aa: CASSLDSLLPNEQFF
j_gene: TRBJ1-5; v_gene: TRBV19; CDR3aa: CASRVATGGFQPQHF
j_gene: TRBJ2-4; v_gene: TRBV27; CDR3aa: CASSWDSQNIQYF
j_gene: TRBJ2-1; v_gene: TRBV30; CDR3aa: CAWSVHNYNEQFF
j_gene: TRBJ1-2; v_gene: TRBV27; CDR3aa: CASGGWGVGGYGYTF
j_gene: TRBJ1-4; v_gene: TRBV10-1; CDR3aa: CASRGTGSEKLFF
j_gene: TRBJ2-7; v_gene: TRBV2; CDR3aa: CASSERGAGLYEQYF
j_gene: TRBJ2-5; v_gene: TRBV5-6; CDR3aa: CASSLGQQGGTQYF
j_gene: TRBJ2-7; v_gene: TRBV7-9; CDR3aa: CASSLVTGVRSYEQYF
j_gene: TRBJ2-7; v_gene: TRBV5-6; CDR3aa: CASSLGWQNYEQYF
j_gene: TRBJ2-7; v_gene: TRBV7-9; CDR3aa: CASTRLAVPYEQYF
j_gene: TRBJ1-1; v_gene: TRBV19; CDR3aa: CASSIGARNTEAFF